The 10 T cell receptor beta chains in this list originate from one sample, sequenced in a study of CD8+CD57+ T cells in acquired aplastic anemia (dated by TCRdb to 2016 to 2019). The data were produced on an Illumina HiSeq 2000. TCR beta VDJ combination and CDR3 sequence profiling used genomic DNA as the template. TCRdb's own reprocessing of the public reads used fastp at Q25 and MiXCR and kept productive beta chains. Each CDR3 protein appears once, grouped with its most common genes and DNA. The sample table contains over 150,000 distinct CDR3 sequences; only one count was recorded for about 60% of them. Clones ranked in the top ten supply 42% of the sample. Expansion of CD8+CD57+ cells had been shown by flow cytometry in the patients chosen for sequencing. The sample comprised sorted CD4+, CD8+, or CD8+CD57+ T cells (not recorded which) from PBMCs. The receptors derive from a human donor with aplastic anemia.

Concerning this clonotype: A junction boundary mismatches the germline segment, possibly from a read error. The genes are TRBV30 and TRBJ1-2, with D possibly TRBD1 on 5 matching bases. This CDR3 has 12 amino acids. Germline CDR1 reads GTSNPN; CDR2 reads SVGIG (reference sequence). The DNA of the CDR3 is TGTGCCTGGAGTGTTCTAGGGGCAGGTTCTGCCTTC. Translating it yields CAWSVLGAGSAF.

The rearrangement joins TRBV19 to TRBJ2-7; possibly TRBD1 for D (6 bases). V shed 1 base and J shed 1 base, with 8 bases lying between them. There are 14 residues in the CDR3. Germline V gene sequence: CDR1 LNHDA, CDR2 SQIVND (reference sequence). As DNA, the CDR3 is TGTGCCAGTAGTATAGCCGGGACATCCTACGAGCAGTACTTC. As protein: CASSIAGTSYEQYF.

In the case of this clonotype: A much larger clone lies one base from this, so it may be a read error. This sequence joins TRBV24-1 and TRBJ2-7, with 9 bases lining up with TRBD1. The V segment lost 4 bases and the J segment 0 bases; nucleotides outside the gene matches: 3. Germline CDR1 is KGHDR and CDR2 is SFDVKD. This CDR3 has 15 residues. As DNA, the CDR3 is TGTGCCACCAGTGACCTGGACAGGGGCTCCTACGAGCAGTACTTC. Protein sequence: CATSDLDRGSYEQYF.

Regarding this clonotype: The junction differs from germline at one of its ends, possibly a read error. V gene TRBV7-2 combines with J gene TRBJ2-5, with D perhaps given as TRBD1 or TRBD2 (5 bases each). The CDR3 runs to 12 residues. Germline CDR1 reads SGHTA; CDR2 reads FQGNSA. The CDR3 bases are TGTGCCAGCAGCCCCGACGGGACCACAAGCGGCTTC. Amino acid sequence: CASSPDGTTSGF.

This clonotype was found many times. The chain joins TRBV4-1 to TRBJ1-1; TRBD1 might be the D (5 bases). CDR3 length: 15 amino acids. V was trimmed by 6 bases and J by 1 base, leaving 15 bases between them. Per germline, CDR1 MGHRA and CDR2 YSYEKL. CDR3 region: CASSNRHGANTEAFF. For the CDR3, the DNA is TGCGCCAGCAGTAACAGGCACGGTGCGAACACTGAAGCTTTCTTT.

The chain is built from TRBV3-1 and TRBJ1-1; 7 nucleotides match TRBD1. Germline CDR1 LGHDT, CDR2 YNNKEL (reference sequence). The trim removed 3 bases at V and 7 bases at J, leaving 2 bases unmatched. This CDR3 has 12 amino acids. CDR3 residues: CASSQNRGEAFF. DNA for the CDR3: TGTGCCAGCAGCCAGAACAGGGGTGAAGCTTTCTTT.

The chain is built from TRBV7-9 and TRBJ2-3; 11 bases are shared with TRBD2. The germline CDR1 and CDR2 sequences are SEHNR and FQNEAQ (reference sequence). V gave up 5 bases and J gave up 1 base; unmatched junction bases: 14. The CDR3 length is 19 residues. The CDR3, as DNA: TGTGCCAGCAGCACCCCCCCTAGCGGGAGGATGAGGGGCACAGATACGCAGTATTTT. Translating it yields CASSTPPSGRMRGTDTQYF.

The sample holds many counts of this clonotype. CDR3 DNA: TGTGCCAGCAGTTATGGAACGTCACTAGTCGGGCAGTACTTC. Encoded protein: CASSYGTSLVGQYF. The chain carries TRBV6-5 and TRBJ2-7; D is possibly TRBD2 (5 bases). There are 14 residues in the CDR3. Germline CDR1 and CDR2: MNHEY and SVGAGI. V lost 3 bases and J 9 bases, leaving 18 bases between the germline ends.

This clonotype was detected ten times or more. The rearrangement joins TRBV6-5 to TRBJ2-7; D is perhaps TRBD1 (6 bases). Germline lookup yields CDR1 MNHEY and CDR2 SVGAGI. The germline V and J ends were trimmed by 2 bases and 3 bases, with 8 bases remaining between them. The CDR3 loop spans 13 amino acids. The CDR3 is CASSYGDNYEQYF. The DNA of the CDR3 is TGTGCCAGCAGTTACGGGGACAACTACGAGCAGTACTTC.

The chain uses TRBV20-1 and TRBJ2-1; D remains unclear. Germline assignment: CDR1 DFQATT and CDR2 SNEGSKA (reference sequence). This CDR3 spans 17 amino acids. V lost 2 bases and J 2 bases, leaving 19 bases between the germline ends. Written as DNA, the CDR3 is TGCAGTGCTAGAATCGTCTCTTTGCGGAACCCCTACAATGAGCAGTTCTTC. The encoded protein is CSARIVSLRNPYNEQFF.